Below, 30 T cell receptor beta chains from the same sample are listed, as sequenced in a study of molecular identifiers for immune sequencing clone quantification. MiXCR, run by TCRdb on the PCR reads, gives a single entry per CDR3 protein. Of approximately 54,000 distinct CDR3 sequences listed, approximately 25% are singletons. The sequenced sample consisted of naive CD8+ T cells from blood, with Jurkat cell RNA spiked in. As for subset: FACS-sorted CD8+CD4-CCR7+CD45RA+ naive T cells. Receptors originate from a human donor in good health. Some libraries in this study had Jurkat cell RNA spiked in.

In this sample, this clonotype turned up many times. This chain uses TRBV5-6 with TRBJ1-1; perhaps TRBD1 as D (6 bases). V was pared by 1 base and J by 7 bases, with 8 bases between. The germline CDR1 and CDR2 sequences are SGHDT and YYEEEE. The CDR3 has 12 amino acids. CDR3 in DNA: TGTGCCAGCAGCTTGTCGGACAGTGAAGCTTTCTTT. Protein product: CASSLSDSEAFF. Together with reference TRBV5-6 and TRBJ1-1, the CDR3 gives the full variable domain: DAGVTQSPTHLIKTRGQQVTLRCSPKSGHDTVSWYQQALGQGPQFIFQYYEEEERQRGNFPDRFSGHQFPNYSSELNVNALLLGDSALYLCASSLSDSEAFFGQGTRLTVV.

There are a few counts of this clonotype. A much larger clone sits a single nucleotide away, making a read error possible. The rearrangement joins TRBV5-1 to TRBJ2-7; D might be TRBD1 (5 bases). The CDR3 totals 13 residues. Germline values: CDR1 SGHRS, CDR2 YFSETQ. This CDR3 reads CASSPDISYEPYF. CDR3 coding DNA: TGCGCCAGCAGCCCGGACATTTCCTACGAGCCGTACTTC.

On this clonotype: Just one base apart from a much larger clone, this may be a read error. In nucleotides, the CDR3 is TGTGCCAGCAGGACACCTCCCGGCACCGGGGAGCTGTCTTTT. Encoded protein: CASRTPPGTGELSF. The chain combines TRBV6-2 or TRBV6-3 with TRBJ2-2, with D perhaps TRBD2 (5 bases). CDR3 length equals 14 residues. Germline CDR1 is MNHEY and CDR2 is SVGEGT.

Comment on this clonotype: Since the CDR3 does not end with the conserved phenylalanine or tryptophan, this likely comes from a read error. V and J are TRBV7-2 and TRBJ2-5; D unresolved. V gave up 5 bases and J gave up 5 bases, with 9 bases separating them. The germline CDR1 and CDR2 sequences are SGHTA and FQGNSA. This CDR3 has 12 residues. Here the CDR3 DNA reads TGTGCCAGCAGCCGCCCGGCCGAGACCCAGTACCTC. Translating it yields CASSRPAETQYL.

In regard to this clonotype: A clone one base away is much larger, so this may be a read error. The rearrangement uses TRBV7-9 and TRBJ1-1; D unclear. V shed 10 bases and J shed 0 bases, with 18 bases lying between them. Germline V gene sequence: CDR1 SEHNR, CDR2 FQNEAQ (reference sequence). CDR3 length: 15 amino acids. CDR3 amino acids: CAISPGWAMNTEAFF. DNA of the CDR3: TGTGCCATCAGTCCGGGCTGGGCCATGAACACTGAAGCTTTCTTT.

This clonotype appeared a few times. The chain joins TRBV20-1 to TRBJ2-7, with 9 bases identical to TRBD1. The V gene end was trimmed by 2 bases and the J gene end by 4 bases; junction bases not matched to a gene: 6. Per the germline V gene, CDR1 is DFQATT and CDR2 is SNEGSKA (reference sequence). The CDR3 is made up of 14 amino acids. Here the CDR3 DNA reads TGCAGTGCTAGACCCCGGGACAGGGAATACGAGCAGTACTTC. It is translated as CSARPRDREYEQYF.

The genes are TRBV6-2 or TRBV6-3 and TRBJ2-7, with unresolved D. Germline V gives CDR1 MNHEY, CDR2 SVGEGT. CDR3 length: 13 residues. V shed 5 bases and J shed 5 bases, with 13 bases lying between them. CDR3 sequence (DNA): TGTGCCAGCAGTCCTCCACGGGCCGACGAGCAGTACTTC. Translating gives CASSPPRADEQYF.

This clonotype was found many times. V and J are TRBV7-9 and TRBJ1-1; tentatively, D is TRBD1 (6 bases). The ends were cut back, 5 bases at V and 6 bases at J, with 10 bases in the middle. Germline V gives CDR1 SEHNR, CDR2 FQNEAQ (reference sequence). The CDR3 loop spans 12 amino acids. The CDR3 sequence: CASSQGRAEAFF. The CDR3 DNA reads as TGTGCCAGCAGCCAGGGGCGGGCTGAAGCTTTCTTT.

V usage is TRBV27 and J usage is TRBJ1-3; D unresolved. Germline V gene lookup returns CDR1 MNHEY and CDR2 SMNVEV (reference sequence). The CDR3 runs to 13 residues. Trimming removed 2 bases at V and 4 bases at J, with 6 bases between. This CDR3 reads CASSLGSGNTIYF. The CDR3 region has the DNA TGTGCCAGCAGTTTAGGATCCGGAAACACCATATATTTT.

This clonotype was counted at least ten times. This chain links TRBV5-1 with TRBJ2-7; tentatively, D is TRBD1 (7 bases). With 4 bases removed from V and 5 bases from J, the gap between germline ends came to 22 bases. This CDR3 contains 16 residues. Germline lookup yields CDR1 SGHRS and CDR2 YFSETQ. CDR3 protein: CASSPRDSLFIHEQYF. The CDR3 nucleotides read TGCGCCAGCAGCCCGCGGGACAGCCTCTTCATCCACGAGCAGTACTTC.

This sequence joins TRBV6-2 or TRBV6-3 and TRBJ2-2; D gene uncertain. This CDR3 region has 15 residues. V gave up 0 bases and J gave up 4 bases, with 9 bases separating them. Germline V gene data show CDR1 as MNHEY and CDR2 as SVGEGT. The CDR3 sequence is CASSYSNPGTGELFF. In DNA, the CDR3 is TGTGCCAGCAGTTACTCGAACCCTGGCACCGGGGAGCTGTTTTTT.

As regards this clonotype: A much larger clone lies one base from this, so it may be a read error. This chain joins TRBV7-2 and TRBJ2-2; possibly TRBD1 for D (5 bases). CDR3 length: 17 residues. The germline V gene has CDR1 SGHTA and CDR2 FQGNSA. The ends were cut back, 0 bases at V and 3 bases at J, with 14 bases in the middle. CDR3 sequence: CASSLAVRVAHTGELFF. The CDR3 coding sequence is TGTGCCAGCAGCTTAGCAGTCAGGGTCGCGCACACCGGGGAGCTGTTTTTT.

This clonotype was seen ten or more times. The chain joins TRBV9 to TRBJ2-2; D is undetermined. Germline-derived CDR1 and CDR2 are SGDLS and YYNGEE. V was cut by 0 bases and J by 6 bases, with 6 bases left in between. This CDR3 has 13 residues. CDR3 region: CASSVAGSGELFF. Written as DNA, the CDR3 is TGTGCCAGCAGCGTAGCCGGGTCCGGGGAGCTGTTTTTT.

This clonotype was seen repeatedly, ten times or more. The CDR3 coding sequence is TGTGCCAGCACCGTGGGACGGGACACTGAAGCTTTCTTT. This sequence encodes CASTVGRDTEAFF. The chain uses TRBV7-6 and TRBJ1-1; a weak D match, TRBD1 (5 bases). Trimming left V 7 bases short and J 3 bases short, with 12 bases between. The CDR3 is 13 amino acids. The germline V gene has CDR1 SGHVS and CDR2 FNYEAQ.

Turning to this clonotype: A read error may explain this, as a much larger clone is one base away. This chain connects TRBV28 to TRBJ2-3; no clear D gene. Trimming shortened V by 6 bases and J by 3 bases, and 13 bases separated the two germline ends. Germline V gene lookup returns CDR1 MDHEN and CDR2 SYDVKM. This CDR3 comprises 14 residues. In nucleotides, the CDR3 is TGTGCCAGCAGCCTGCGACAATTAACAGATACGCAGTATTTT. This codes for CASSLRQLTDTQYF.

This clonotype was counted ten times or more. The V and J genes are TRBV12-3 or TRBV12-4 and TRBJ1-1, with D uncertain. V was clipped by 3 bases and J by 1 base, with 6 bases between them. The CDR3 runs 13 residues. The CDR3 is CASSFNANTEAFF. The CDR3 nucleotides are TGTGCCAGCAGTTTCAATGCGAACACTGAAGCTTTCTTT.

Comment on this clonotype: This may be a read error: a much more frequent sequence differs by one nucleotide. This rearrangement joins TRBV6-2 or TRBV6-3 to TRBJ1-1, with D unresolved. CDR3 size: 14 residues. V dropped 1 base and J dropped 4 bases, with 10 bases sitting between them. Germline CDR1 is MNHEY and CDR2 is SVGEGT. CDR3 loop: CASSYCRVGTEAFF. The CDR3 DNA reads TGTGCCAGCAGTTACTGTCGGGTTGGCACTGAAGCTTTCTTT.

This clonotype has a count of ten or more. The rearrangement links TRBV7-2 to TRBJ2-7, with D perhaps matching TRBD1 (6 bases). Trimming left V 0 bases short and J 0 bases short, with 9 bases between. In germline, CDR1 is SGHTA, CDR2 FQGNSA. The CDR3 is 15 residues long. The CDR3 DNA reads as TGTGCCAGCAGCTTAGCCACAGGGAGCTCCTACGAGCAGTACTTC. Residues: CASSLATGSSYEQYF. The full variable domain, its missing parts supplied by reference TRBV7-2 and TRBJ2-7, is GAGVSQSPSNKVTEKGKDVELRCDPISGHTALYWYRQSLGQGLEFLIYFQGNSAPDKSGLPSDRFSAERTGGSVSTLTIQRTQQEDSAVYLCASSLATGSSYEQYFGPGTRLTVT.

The table lists this clonotype with many counts. The chain uses TRBV4-1 and TRBJ1-1; D is undetermined. This CDR3 has 13 residues. Germline lookup yields CDR1 MGHRA and CDR2 YSYEKL. Trimming shortened V by 0 bases and J by 4 bases, and 6 bases separated the two germline ends. CDR3: CASSQEGTTEAFF. CDR3 DNA sequence: TGCGCCAGCAGCCAAGAGGGCACCACTGAAGCTTTCTTT.

In its sample, this clonotype was seen many times. The chain links TRBV12-3 or TRBV12-4 to TRBJ2-3, with no clear D. The CDR3 is 12 amino acids. The ends were cut back, 5 bases at V and 3 bases at J, with 6 bases in the middle. CDR3 sequence: CASSPPTDTQYF. The CDR3 DNA reads TGTGCCAGCAGTCCCCCGACAGATACGCAGTATTTT.

About this clonotype: This may be a read error, as it is one base from a much larger clone. This chain links TRBV7-6 with TRBJ1-1; D gene ambiguous. The CDR3 contains 11 residues. The V end lost 1 base, the J end lost 10 bases, and 7 bases lay between the germline ends. Per the germline V gene, CDR1 is SGHVS and CDR2 is FNYEAQ. DNA of the CDR3: TGTGCCAGCAGCTTAGGAGTATTAGCTTTCTTT. Translated: CASSLGVLAFF. The whole variable domain, filled in from reference TRBV7-6 and TRBJ1-1, reads GAGVSQSPRYKVTKRGQDVALRCDPISGHVSLYWYRQALGQGPEFLTYFNYEAQQDKSGLPNDRFSAERPEGSISTLTIQRTEQRDSAMYRCASSLGVLAFFGQGTRLTVV.

This clonotype was detected ten times or more. The J gene is TRBJ2-7, the V gene TRBV4-1; 11 bases are a match to TRBD2. CDR3 size: 19 residues. Germline loops: CDR1 MGHRA, CDR2 YSYEKL. The junction had 11 bases not matched to a gene; V was cut back by 0 bases and J by 1 base. This CDR3 reads CASSQEPGLAGSSSYEQYF. CDR3 nucleotides: TGCGCCAGCAGCCAAGAACCCGGACTAGCGGGTAGCTCGTCCTACGAGCAGTACTTC.

This clonotype occurred a few times. This chain uses TRBV19 with TRBJ1-2; D not resolved. V dropped 5 bases and J dropped 7 bases, with 8 bases sitting between them. CDR1 is LNHDA and CDR2 is SQIVND in the germline V gene (reference sequence). The CDR3 totals 11 residues. CDR3 in amino acids: CASSLRSGYTF. The CDR3 nucleotides read TGTGCCAGTAGTCTGAGGAGTGGCTACACCTTC. Together with reference TRBV19 and TRBJ1-2, the CDR3 gives the full variable domain: DGGITQSPKYLFRKEGQNVTLSCEQNLNHDAMYWYRQDPGQGLRLIYYSQIVNDFQKGDIAEGYSVSREKKESFPLTVTSAQKNPTAFYLCASSLRSGYTFGSGTRLTVV.

This clonotype occurred a few times. This chain joins TRBV6-2 or TRBV6-3 and TRBJ2-1, with 12 bases lining up with TRBD2. Germline V gives CDR1 MNHEY, CDR2 SVGEGT. V trimming: 6 bases; J trimming: 7 bases; junction bases outside the gene matches: 7. CDR3 size: 15 residues. CDR3 amino acids: CASRTLAGGLNEQFF. CDR3 DNA sequence: TGTGCCAGCAGGACTCTAGCGGGGGGGCTTAATGAGCAGTTCTTC.

Ten or more counts support this clonotype. This sequence joins TRBV12-3 or TRBV12-4 and TRBJ2-1, with D unresolved. Trimming removed 5 bases at V and 2 bases at J, with 16 bases between. This CDR3 has 16 residues. CDR3 region: CASSPPEGRTYNEQFF. The CDR3 DNA reads TGTGCCAGCAGTCCGCCCGAAGGCCGTACCTACAATGAGCAGTTCTTC.

This clonotype has a count of ten or more. The genes are TRBV27 and TRBJ2-7, with 7 bases fitting TRBD1. This CDR3 is built from 13 residues. Germline loops: CDR1 MNHEY, CDR2 SMNVEV (reference sequence). The ends lost 4 bases at V and 3 bases at J; junction bases unmatched: 3. For the CDR3, the DNA is TGTGCCAGCAGTTCCCAGGGGGTCTACGAGCAGTACTTC. It translates to CASSSQGVYEQYF.

There are many counts of this clonotype. This chain connects TRBV4-3 to TRBJ2-3, with 7 bases matching TRBD1. The CDR3 spans 15 residues. Germline V gene data show CDR1 as LGHNA and CDR2 as YSLEER. J gave up 4 bases and V 4 bases, and 8 bases lay outside the gene matches. As DNA, the CDR3 is TGCGCCAGCAGCCCAGACAGGGTATTCGCAGATACGCAGTATTTT. This sequence encodes CASSPDRVFADTQYF.

Note on this clonotype: A much larger clone sits a single nucleotide away, making a read error possible. This chain joins TRBV7-9 and TRBJ2-1; D is unclear. The CDR3 length is 12 residues. Deletions cut 0 bases from V and 6 bases from J, with 3 bases between. CDR1 and CDR2 from the germline V gene are SEHNR and FQNEAQ (reference sequence). The CDR3: CASSLASNEQFF. CDR3 DNA: TGTGCCAGCAGCTTAGCTTCCAATGAGCAGTTCTTC.

This clonotype has a handful of counts. V usage is TRBV27 and J usage is TRBJ2-7; 13 positions match TRBD2. Trimming took 7 bases from V and 7 from J; bases not matched to a gene: 16. The CDR3 runs to 17 residues. Germline assignment: CDR1 MNHEY and CDR2 SMNVEV (reference sequence). DNA for the CDR3: TGTGCCAGCACCAAAGTAGGGACTAGCGGGACTTGGGGGGAGCAGTACTTC. Its protein product is CASTKVGTSGTWGEQYF.

This clonotype was seen repeatedly, ten times or more. The rearrangement links TRBV29-1 to TRBJ2-1, with D perhaps matching TRBD1 (5 bases). Trimming took 2 bases from V and 6 from J, leaving 11 bases between them. Germline loops: CDR1 SQVTM, CDR2 ANQGSEA. The CDR3 is made up of 13 amino acids. The CDR3 reads CSVELRQINEQFF. The DNA for the CDR3 is TGCAGCGTTGAATTGAGACAGATCAATGAGCAGTTCTTC.